This TCR beta chain was sequenced for a study of T cell changes during pregnancy in multiple sclerosis. CDR1 LNHDA and CDR2 SQIVND come from the germline V gene (reference sequence). There are 16 residues in the CDR3. Germline trimming cut 4 bases from V and 0 bases from J; bases unmatched to any gene: 6. Using immunoSEQ multiplex PCR, the repertoire was profiled, and TCRdb retains in-frame clones only, with some absent. This table holds 25,000 to 30,000 clones, about 89% found once. Sequenced material: CD4+ T cells from peripheral blood mononuclear cells, taken in the first trimester of pregnancy. The TCR was taken from a female donor in good health, enrolled as a control in a pregnancy study. J is TRBJ2-7 and V is TRBV19; TRBD1 aligns across 10 bases. The CDR3 region has the DNA TGTGCCAGTAGTACCTTAGGACAGGGGGGCTCCTACGAGCAGTACTTC. This gives the protein CASSTLGQGGSYEQYF.